The 16 T cell receptor beta chains in this list originate from one sample, sequenced in a study of response to subunit inactivated influenza vaccine. Each CDR3 protein gets one entry after TCRdb re-called the RT-PCR reads with MiXCR. The sample lists under 550,000 distinct CDR3 sequences; more than 7% were seen once. Specimen: PBMCs from blood, collected roughly 24 months after vaccination. Receptor source: a man between 50 and 69 years old who received an inactivated influenza vaccine.

The chain is built from TRBV4-3 and TRBJ2-3; 7 bases line up with TRBD1. The CDR3 contains 15 residues. Per germline, CDR1 LGHNA and CDR2 YSLEER. J lost 4 bases, V lost 0 bases, and 4 bases had no gene match. This CDR3 reads CASSQDLTGADTQYF. As DNA, the CDR3 is TGCGCCAGCAGCCAAGATCTAACAGGGGCAGATACGCAGTATTTT.

As to this clonotype: At one boundary the junction diverges from the germline segment, which might be a read error. Here the CDR3 reads CGSSQVQGSGQYF. The CDR3 DNA reads TGTGGCAGCAGCCAAGTTCAGGGATCCGGGCAGTACTTC. The chain employs TRBV3-1 and TRBJ2-7; D perhaps matches TRBD1 (5 bases). CDR1 and CDR2 (germline): LGHDT, YNNKEL (reference sequence). This CDR3 has 13 residues.

The rearrangement links TRBV7-2 to TRBJ2-5, with 7 positions matching TRBD1. Trimming removed 5 bases from V and 13 bases from J; junction bases left unmatched: 19. This CDR3 contains 15 residues. From germline, CDR1 is SGHTA and CDR2 FQGNSA. The CDR3 DNA follows: TGTGCCAGCAGCGCTCGGGACAGAGTAGAAGAGAGATCGTACTTC. This translates into CASSARDRVEERSYF. Complete variable domain (other parts from reference TRBV7-2 and TRBJ2-5): GAGVSQSPSNKVTEKGKDVELRCDPISGHTALYWYRQSLGQGLEFLIYFQGNSAPDKSGLPSDRFSAERTGGSVSTLTIQRTQQEDSAVYLCASSARDRVEERSYFGPGTRLLVL.

This clonotype came up many times. This chain joins TRBV18 and TRBJ2-7; D is ambiguous. V was trimmed by 3 bases and J by 6 bases, leaving 9 bases between them. Germline-derived CDR1 and CDR2 are KGHSH and LQKENI. The CDR3 totals 12 residues. CDR3 protein: CASSPSAIEQYF. The CDR3, as DNA: TGTGCCAGCTCACCTTCAGCGATCGAGCAGTACTTC.

V gene TRBV7-2 combines with J gene TRBJ2-3; 7 nucleotides line up with TRBD2. V lost 5 bases to trimming and J lost 4 bases; unmatched junction nucleotides: 6. In germline, CDR1 is SGHTA, CDR2 FQGNSA. The CDR3 loop spans 14 amino acids. The CDR3 loop is CASSGGLVADTQYF. The CDR3 nucleotides are TGTGCCAGCAGCGGCGGACTAGTTGCAGATACGCAGTATTTT.

This clonotype occurred many times. The chain joins TRBV10-2 to TRBJ1-5; D gene unclear. The CDR3 totals 13 residues. CDR1 is WSHSY and CDR2 is SAAADI in the germline V gene. V was cut by 4 bases and J by 0 bases, with 4 bases left in between. The CDR3 region has the DNA TGCGCCAGCAGTGTTTATAGCAATCAGCCCCAGCATTTT. Protein: CASSVYSNQPQHF.

This clonotype was recorded many times. The chain carries TRBV29-1 and TRBJ1-4; D remains unclear. V was pared by 7 bases and J by 8 bases, with 14 bases between. CDR1 SQVTM and CDR2 ANQGSEA come from the germline V gene. This CDR3 has 12 amino acids. The CDR3, as DNA: TGCAGCGCCGGCCAGGAAACCGAAAAACTGTTTTTT. Amino acid sequence: CSAGQETEKLFF.

This chain connects TRBV29-1 to TRBJ2-3; D possibly uses TRBD1 or TRBD2 (5 bases each). V was clipped by 5 bases and J by 3 bases, with 18 bases between them. This CDR3 spans 15 amino acids. CDR1 and CDR2 from the germline V gene are SQVTM and ANQGSEA. CDR3 protein: CSVSTGTVRTDTQYF. The CDR3 bases are TGCAGCGTTTCTACCGGGACGGTGAGGACAGATACGCAGTATTTT.

This clonotype occurred many times. The gene calls are TRBV15 and TRBJ2-1, with D uncertain. The V gene's germline CDR1 is LNHNV and CDR2 YYDKDF (reference sequence). Trimming took off 0 bases at V and 7 bases at J, with 10 bases between the two ends. The length of the CDR3 is 14 residues. CDR3 sequence: CATSRDLPLNEQFF. Here the CDR3 DNA reads TGTGCCACCAGCAGAGATCTCCCTTTGAATGAGCAGTTCTTC.

The genes are TRBV6-4 and TRBJ2-3, with no clear D. Trimming took 9 bases from V and 5 from J, leaving 15 bases between them. CDR3 length equals 13 residues. Looked up from germline, CDR1 is MRHNA and CDR2 is SNTAGT. The CDR3 DNA reads TGTGCCAGGCAGCAGGCGACCGAAGATACGCAGTATTTT. Translation: CARQQATEDTQYF.

This clonotype was counted many times. The CDR3, as DNA: TGTGCCAGCACCCTGCTAATTCAGGGGGCTGACTACAATGAGCAGTTCTTC. Protein sequence: CASTLLIQGADYNEQFF. This chain uses TRBV5-6 with TRBJ2-1; 8 bases are shared with TRBD1. Germline CDR1 SGHDT, CDR2 YYEEEE. This CDR3 is built from 17 residues. Germline trimming cut 6 bases from V and 3 bases from J; bases unmatched to any gene: 14.

The chain combines TRBV4-3 with TRBJ1-1, with 7 bases matching TRBD1. CDR3 length equals 14 residues. Germline CDR1 LGHNA, CDR2 YSLEER. V was clipped by 4 bases and J by 6 bases; unmatched bases: 8. The CDR3 region is CASSPGQAQPEAFF. In DNA, the CDR3 is TGCGCCAGCAGCCCTGGACAGGCCCAGCCTGAAGCTTTCTTT.

In its sample, this clonotype was seen a few times. The chain joins TRBV20-1 to TRBJ1-1; D perhaps matches TRBD1 (6 bases). The CDR3 consists of 13 residues. Germline lookup yields CDR1 DFQATT and CDR2 SNEGSKA (reference sequence). With 5 bases removed from V and 5 bases from J, the gap between germline ends came to 15 bases. CDR3 DNA: TGCAGTGCTCGCAGGGGTGGAATGACTGAAGCTTTCTTT. Its translation: CSARRGGMTEAFF.

This clonotype was observed a few times. The genes are TRBV7-8 and TRBJ2-5; possibly TRBD1 for D (5 bases). V lost 2 bases and J 4 bases, leaving 14 bases between the germline ends. CDR1 SGHVS and CDR2 FQNEAQ come from the germline V gene. This CDR3 is 15 amino acids long. In DNA form, the CDR3 reads TGTGCCAGCAGCTTATCCGAAGGGGTGGGAGAGACCCAGTACTTC. Amino acids: CASSLSEGVGETQYF.

This clonotype was seen ten or more times. This sequence joins TRBV5-1 and TRBJ2-7; D gene uncertain. This CDR3 is 14 amino acids long. V lost 1 base and J 3 bases, leaving 11 bases between the germline ends. CDR1 and CDR2 (germline): SGHRS, YFSETQ. CDR3 DNA: TGCGCCAGCAGCTTGTCGGGTTCGGTCTACGAGCAGTACTTC. Residues: CASSLSGSVYEQYF. Looking up the rest from reference TRBV5-1 and TRBJ2-7 gives the full variable domain: KAGVTQTPRYLIKTRGQQVTLSCSPISGHRSVSWYQQTPGQGLQFLFEYFSETQRNKGNFPGRFSGRQFSNSRSEMNVSTLELGDSALYLCASSLSGSVYEQYFGPGTRLTVT.

There are a few counts of this clonotype. The J gene is TRBJ2-1, the V gene TRBV7-9; the match to TRBD1 covers 8 bases. The germline CDR1 and CDR2 sequences are SEHNR and FQNEAQ (reference sequence). Trimming took 5 bases from V and 4 from J; bases not matched to a gene: 7. CDR3 size: 15 residues. This CDR3 reads CASSLTGGPYNEQFF. The CDR3 nucleotides are TGTGCCAGCAGCCTTACAGGGGGGCCTTACAATGAGCAGTTCTTC.